These 21 T cell receptor beta chains originate from one sample sequenced in a study of blood T cells in healthy people across ages. Combining a sample-barcoded 5' primer with a J-beta primer mix, a second PCR ran for roughly 7 to 11 cycles. TCRdb reprocessed the 5' RACE reads via MiXCR and lists one record per CDR3 protein. Here the sample spans over a million distinct CDR3 sequences, 40% to 50% being singletons. The sample comprised blood. All receptors derive from a woman in her sixties or seventies in good health.

The chain couples TRBV2 to TRBJ1-5, with a weak D call TRBD1 (5 bases). CDR1 is SNHLY and CDR2 is FYNNEI in the germline V gene. The CDR3 extends over 12 amino acids. Trimming took 7 bases from V and 6 from J, leaving 10 bases between them. The CDR3 region is CASTNGAQPQHF. The CDR3 coding sequence is TGTGCCAGCACCAATGGGGCTCAGCCCCAGCATTTT.

The chain joins TRBV20-1 to TRBJ2-1, with D perhaps matching TRBD2 (6 bases). The CDR3 loop spans 13 amino acids. Trimming cost V 5 bases and J 7 bases, with 15 bases left between them. Germline V lookup: CDR1 DFQATT, CDR2 SNEGSKA (reference sequence). The CDR3 nucleotides read TGCAGTGCTGCCCGACTAGTTGCGAATGAGCAGTTCTTC. This encodes CSAARLVANEQFF.

The J gene is TRBJ2-3, the V gene TRBV7-9, with D uncertain. The CDR3 extends over 15 amino acids. Looked up from germline, CDR1 is SEHNR and CDR2 is FQNEAQ (reference sequence). Trimming took 5 bases from V and 2 from J, leaving 14 bases between them. CDR3 DNA: TGTGCCAGCAGCCCGCCCTCAGAACACACAGATACGCAGTATTTT. It yields the protein CASSPPSEHTDTQYF.

The rearrangement uses TRBV9 and TRBJ2-5, with TRBD2 as a possible D gene (6 bases). Germline CDR1 and CDR2: SGDLS and YYNGEE. V was trimmed by 0 bases and J by 11 bases, leaving 20 bases between them. The CDR3 runs 15 residues. DNA of the CDR3: TGTGCCAGCAGCGTAGGCCCGGGAGAGAGCTCCAAGCAGTACTTC. This gives the protein CASSVGPGESSKQYF.

The V and J genes are TRBV7-2 and TRBJ2-1; 10 nucleotides agree with TRBD2. CDR3 length equals 16 residues. The germline CDR1 and CDR2 sequences are SGHTA and FQGNSA. Trimming cost V 5 bases and J 8 bases; bases outside gene matches: 12. The CDR3 protein is CASSATGTSAIYEQFF. CDR3 nucleotides: TGTGCCAGCAGCGCCACCGGGACTAGCGCTATATATGAGCAGTTCTTC.

The V gene is TRBV11-2, the J gene TRBJ2-4; D is possibly TRBD2 (5 bases). Germline assignment: CDR1 SGHAT and CDR2 FQNNGV. This CDR3 has 14 residues. V was pared by 5 bases and J by 4 bases, with 12 bases between. The CDR3 coding sequence is TGTGCCAGCAGCGCTACTAGACCGAAAAACATTCAGTACTTC. Protein product: CASSATRPKNIQYF. The variable domain in full, completed from reference TRBV11-2 and TRBJ2-4, reads EAGVAQSPRYKIIEKRQSVAFWCNPISGHATLYWYQQILGQGPKLLIQFQNNGVVDDSQLPKDRFSAERLKGVDSTLKIQPAKLEDSAVYLCASSATRPKNIQYFGAGTRLSVL.

The chain employs TRBV7-8 and TRBJ1-1, with 7 bases that match TRBD1. V lost 5 bases, J lost 1 base, and 13 bases stayed unmatched. Per germline, CDR1 SGHVS and CDR2 FQNEAQ. The CDR3 is made up of 17 amino acids. CDR3 amino acids: CASSQRGQPRRNTEAFF. The CDR3 nucleotides are TGTGCCAGCAGCCAAAGGGGGCAGCCGAGGCGGAACACTGAAGCTTTCTTT. The complete variable domain, with remaining parts taken from reference TRBV7-8 and TRBJ1-1, reads GAGVSQSPRYKVAKRGQDVALRCDPISGHVSLFWYQQALGQGPEFLTYFQNEAQLDKSGLPSDRFFAERPEGSVSTLKIQRTQQEDSAVYLCASSQRGQPRRNTEAFFGQGTRLTVV.

In this sample, this clonotype turned up once. The rearrangement links TRBV27 to TRBJ1-6; D gene ambiguous. The CDR3 is 16 residues long. Trimming left V 5 bases short and J 6 bases short, with 17 bases between. Germline CDR1 reads MNHEY; CDR2 reads SMNVEV (reference sequence). CDR3 nucleotide sequence: TGTGCCAGCAGTCCATCAGGCAGGCCCTCTAATTCACCCCTCCACTTT. Translation: CASSPSGRPSNSPLHF.

This rearrangement joins TRBV6-6 to TRBJ2-3; perhaps D is TRBD1 or TRBD2 (5 bases each). Germline assignment: CDR1 MNHNY and CDR2 SVGAGI (reference sequence). The CDR3 consists of 11 residues. CDR3 residues: CATGTADTQYF. CDR3 nucleotide sequence: TGTGCGACCGGGACCGCAGATACGCAGTATTTT.

This sequence joins TRBV7-2 and TRBJ2-7; D possibly corresponds to TRBD2 (6 bases). The germline gives CDR1 SGHTA, CDR2 FQGNSA. The V and J ends lost 4 bases and 4 bases respectively, with 17 bases between them. The length of the CDR3 is 15 residues. The CDR3 DNA is TGTGCCAGCAGCTCAAGAACGGGGGTGGGATACGAGCAGTACTTC. Its protein is CASSSRTGVGYEQYF.

The J gene is TRBJ2-1, the V gene TRBV7-9, with D perhaps matching TRBD1 (6 bases). The V end was cut by 9 bases, the J end by 8 bases, with 14 bases between. This CDR3 has 12 residues. Germline V gene sequence: CDR1 SEHNR, CDR2 FQNEAQ (reference sequence). CDR3 sequence reads: CASRRGVDEQFF. CDR3 in DNA: TGTGCCAGTCGCAGGGGCGTCGATGAGCAGTTCTTC.

A word on this clonotype: With a much larger clone just one base away, this may be a read error. In DNA, the CDR3 is TGTGCCAGCAGCTTGGACAACACTGAAGCTTTCTTT. Protein: CASSLDNTEAFF. The genes are TRBV5-8 and TRBJ1-1; D is ambiguous. Trimming shortened V by 0 bases and J by 2 bases, and 2 bases separated the two germline ends. The CDR3 runs to 12 residues. Germline CDR1 reads SGHTS; CDR2 reads YDEGEE. Supplemented by reference TRBV5-8 and TRBJ1-1, the full variable domain reads EAGVTQSPTHLIKTRGQQATLRCSPISGHTSVYWYQQALGLGLQFLLWYDEGEERNRGNFPPRFSGRQFPNYSSELNVNALELEDSALYLCASSLDNTEAFFGQGTRLTVV.

The chain carries TRBV25-1 and TRBJ2-7; 7 nucleotides agree with TRBD1. Germline-derived CDR1 and CDR2 are MGHDK and SYGVNS. With V trimmed by 5 bases and J by 3 bases, 7 bases remained unmatched. This CDR3 has 14 amino acids. The CDR3 DNA sequence: TGTGCCAGCAGTAAGTTGACAGGGATCTACGAGCAGTACTTC. It yields the protein CASSKLTGIYEQYF.

The table lists this clonotype with a few counts. The V call is TRBV6-1, the J call TRBJ1-6; D is ambiguous. Per the germline V gene, CDR1 is MNHNS and CDR2 is SASEGT. The CDR3 is 13 amino acids. The ends were cut back, 6 bases at V and 6 bases at J, with 9 bases in the middle. In nucleotides, the CDR3 is TGTGCCAGCAGCCCTGCCCTTAATTCACCCCTCCACTTT. The encoded protein is CASSPALNSPLHF.

The chain carries TRBV5-1 and TRBJ2-1; D may correspond to TRBD1 or TRBD2 (5 bases each). The CDR3 spans 15 residues. Germline values: CDR1 SGHRS, CDR2 YFSETQ. V lost 0 bases, J lost 7 bases, and 14 bases lay in between. The CDR3 protein is CASSLVGEILNEQFF. In nucleotides, the CDR3 is TGCGCCAGCAGCTTGGTAGGGGAGATCCTGAATGAGCAGTTCTTC.

This sequence joins TRBV2 and TRBJ2-3; TRBD2 matches 10 bases. CDR1 is SNHLY, CDR2 FYNNEI, per germline. V dropped 8 bases and J dropped 0; count of bases not matched to a gene: 11. CDR3 size: 17 residues. CDR3 sequence (DNA): TGTGCCAGCCGCGGACTAGCGGCCATCCCTAGCACAGATACGCAGTATTTT. Its protein product is CASRGLAAIPSTDTQYF.

The chain links TRBV5-4 to TRBJ2-5; maybe TRBD1 (5 bases). V dropped 1 base and J dropped 4 bases, with 14 bases sitting between them. Germline CDR1 and CDR2: SGHNT and YYREEE (reference sequence). The CDR3 loop spans 15 amino acids. The CDR3 is CASSLLWQGSETQYF. CDR3 sequence (DNA): TGTGCCAGCAGCTTGCTGTGGCAGGGTTCAGAGACCCAGTACTTC.

The chain combines TRBV20-1 with TRBJ2-5, with D unresolved. Germline CDR1 and CDR2: DFQATT and SNEGSKA (reference sequence). Trimming left V 4 bases short and J 1 base short, with 7 bases between. CDR3 length equals 12 residues. The CDR3 DNA follows: TGCAGTGCTACGAGTAGCCAAGAGACCCAGTACTTC. The encoded protein is CSATSSQETQYF.

This clonotype was seen more than once but under ten times. DNA of the CDR3: TGTGCCACCAGCAGAGGCGCCGGGACTAGCATGGAGAATGAGCAGTTCTTC. It encodes CATSRGAGTSMENEQFF. This chain joins TRBV15 and TRBJ2-1; 9 bases fit TRBD2. CDR1 and CDR2 from the germline V gene are LNHNV and YYDKDF (reference sequence). With V trimmed by 1 base and J by 7 bases, 11 bases remained unmatched. The CDR3 contains 17 residues.

The J gene is TRBJ1-2, the V gene TRBV7-2, with 7 bases identical to TRBD1. J gave up 7 bases and V 2 bases, and 13 bases lay outside the gene matches. This CDR3 has 16 amino acids. Germline V CDR1 and CDR2: SGHTA, FQGNSA. This CDR3 is CASSLYGGTAKVGYTF. In nucleotides, the CDR3 is TGTGCCAGCAGCTTATACGGCGGGACAGCTAAGGTTGGCTACACCTTC.

The chain joins TRBV20-1 to TRBJ2-4, with 7 bases that match TRBD2. The end of the DNA fits TRBJ2-7 better, so the J call may be wrong. This CDR3 is 16 amino acids long. Germline values: CDR1 DFQATT, CDR2 SNEGSKA (reference sequence). The DNA for the CDR3 is TGCAGTGCTAGAGATCACTCAGCGGGACGAGACTACGAGCAGTACTTC. Its protein is CSARDHSAGRDYEQYF.